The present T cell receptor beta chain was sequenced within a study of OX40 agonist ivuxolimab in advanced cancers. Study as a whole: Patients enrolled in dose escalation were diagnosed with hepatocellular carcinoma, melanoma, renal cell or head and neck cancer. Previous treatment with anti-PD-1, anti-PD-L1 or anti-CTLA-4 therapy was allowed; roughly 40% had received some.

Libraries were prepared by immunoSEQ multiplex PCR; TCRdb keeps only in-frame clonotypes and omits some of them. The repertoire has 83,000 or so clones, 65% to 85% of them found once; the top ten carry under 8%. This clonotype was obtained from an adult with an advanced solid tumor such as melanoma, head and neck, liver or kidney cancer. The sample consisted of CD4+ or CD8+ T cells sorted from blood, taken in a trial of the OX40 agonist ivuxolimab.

The CDR3 spells CASSLALGSSYEQYF. CDR3 sequence (DNA): TGCGCCAGCAGCTTGGCCTTGGGCTCATCCTACGAGCAGTACTTC. This chain uses TRBV5-1 with TRBJ2-7; D is unclear. The V gene's germline CDR1 is SGHRS and CDR2 YFSETQ. Trimming removed 0 bases at V and 1 base at J, with 11 bases between. The CDR3 runs to 15 residues.